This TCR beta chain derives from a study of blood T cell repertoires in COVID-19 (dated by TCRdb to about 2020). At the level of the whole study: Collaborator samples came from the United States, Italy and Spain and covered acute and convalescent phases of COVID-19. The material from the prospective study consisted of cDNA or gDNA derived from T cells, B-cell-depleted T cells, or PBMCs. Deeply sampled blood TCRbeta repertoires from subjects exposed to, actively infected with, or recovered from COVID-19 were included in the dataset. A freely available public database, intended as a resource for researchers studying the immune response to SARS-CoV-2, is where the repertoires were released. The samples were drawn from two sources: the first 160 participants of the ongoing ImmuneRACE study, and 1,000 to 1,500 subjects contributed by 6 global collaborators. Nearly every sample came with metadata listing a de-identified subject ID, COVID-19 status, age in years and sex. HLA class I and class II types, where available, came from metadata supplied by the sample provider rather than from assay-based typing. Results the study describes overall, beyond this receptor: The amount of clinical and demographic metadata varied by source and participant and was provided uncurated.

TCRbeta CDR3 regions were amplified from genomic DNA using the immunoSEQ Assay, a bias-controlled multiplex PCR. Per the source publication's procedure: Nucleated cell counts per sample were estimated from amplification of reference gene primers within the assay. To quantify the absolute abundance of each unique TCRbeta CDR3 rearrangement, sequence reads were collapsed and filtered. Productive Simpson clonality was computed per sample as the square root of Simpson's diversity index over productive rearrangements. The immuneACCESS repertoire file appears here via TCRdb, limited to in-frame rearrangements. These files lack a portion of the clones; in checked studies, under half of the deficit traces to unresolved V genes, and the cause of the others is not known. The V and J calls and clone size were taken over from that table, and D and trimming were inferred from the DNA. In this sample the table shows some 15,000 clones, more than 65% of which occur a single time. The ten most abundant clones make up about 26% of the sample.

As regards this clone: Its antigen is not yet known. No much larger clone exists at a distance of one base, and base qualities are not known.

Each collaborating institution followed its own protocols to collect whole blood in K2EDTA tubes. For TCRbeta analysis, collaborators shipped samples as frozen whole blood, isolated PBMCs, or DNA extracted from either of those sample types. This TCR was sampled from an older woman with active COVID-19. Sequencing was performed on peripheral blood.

The base sequence is TGTGCCAGCAGCTCGGTAAACAATTCACCCCTCCACTTT. It translates to CASSSVNNSPLHF. In this chain, TRBV7-3 is recombined with TRBJ1-6, with no D gene named confidently. Including the terminal cysteine and phenylalanine, the CDR3 comprises 13 residues. This entry keeps only the CDR3 DNA: 39 bases, framed from base 1. The germline V gene provides CDR1 SGHTA and CDR2 FQGTGA. Cut back by 4 bases and 7 bases, the V and J ends lie 8 bases apart.